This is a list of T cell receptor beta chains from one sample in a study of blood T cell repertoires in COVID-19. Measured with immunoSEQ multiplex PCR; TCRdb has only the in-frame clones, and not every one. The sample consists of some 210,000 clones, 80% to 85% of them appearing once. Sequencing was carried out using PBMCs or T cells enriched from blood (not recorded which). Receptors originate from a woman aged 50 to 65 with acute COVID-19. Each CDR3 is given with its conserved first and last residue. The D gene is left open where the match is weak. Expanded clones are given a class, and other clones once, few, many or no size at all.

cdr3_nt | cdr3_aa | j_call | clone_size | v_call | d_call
TGTGCCAGTTACCCCGGGGGGCCACACTATGGCTACACCTTC | CASYPGGPHYGYTF | TRBJ1-2 | - | TRBV19 | -
TGCAGCGTTGCGGCCCAGGGGACTGGGGCCAACGTCCTGACTTTC | CSVAAQGTGANVLTF | TRBJ2-6 | few | TRBV29-1 | -
TGTGCCAGCAGCCTTACAGATACGCAGTATTTT | CASSLTDTQYF | TRBJ2-3 | - | TRBV5-6 | -
TGTGCCATCGGGGGACAGGGTGCGGAGACCCAGTACTTC | CAIGGQGAETQYF | TRBJ2-5 | - | TRBV10-3 | TRBD1
TGTGCCACCAGTGATTTTAACAGAAACTATGGCTACACCTTC | CATSDFNRNYGYTF | TRBJ1-2 | - | TRBV24-1 | -
TGCAGCGCCGACGTAGCATACTCCTCTGGAAACACCATATATTTT | CSADVAYSSGNTIYF | TRBJ1-3 | - | TRBV29-1 | -
TGTGCCAGCAGCGTGGGGACTAGCGGCACAGATACGCAGTATTTT | CASSVGTSGTDTQYF | TRBJ2-3 | - | TRBV11-1 | TRBD2
TGCAGCGTTGGGAAAGGGGGGGATCAGCCCCAGCATTTT | CSVGKGGDQPQHF | TRBJ1-5 | few | TRBV29-1 | -
TGTGCCAGCAGTCTACTCCGGAATGGGCCGCAGCATTTT | CASSLLRNGPQHF | TRBJ1-5 | - | TRBV27 | -
TGTGCCAGTAGTACACCCCCGGGACAGGGGAGGTATGGCTACACCTTC | CASSTPPGQGRYGYTF | TRBJ1-2 | - | TRBV19 | TRBD1
TGCAGCGTTTGGACAGGGGTGATCGATGAGCAGTTCTTC | CSVWTGVIDEQFF | TRBJ2-1 | - | TRBV29-1 | TRBD1
TGTGCCAGCAGTTCCCGGGACATGAGGGAGACCCAGTACTTC | CASSSRDMRETQYF | TRBJ2-5 | - | TRBV6-6 | -